One T cell receptor beta chain is described in this entry. V gave up 5 bases and J gave up 7 bases; unmatched junction bases: 3. The CDR3 runs 14 residues. Germline V gives CDR1 SGHVS, CDR2 FQNEAQ. The data were taken from a study of blood T cell repertoires in COVID-19. Assay: immunoSEQ multiplex PCR; the TCRdb copy retains only in-frame clones and omits some. The sample gives fewer than 150,000 clones, roughly 86% of which show up once; 10% to 13% is in the top ten. The chain carries TRBV7-8 and TRBJ1-5; 12 positions match TRBD1. Input material: peripheral blood. This sequence was found in a man aged 50-59 years with active or convalescent COVID-19. As DNA, the CDR3 is TGTGCCAGCAGCGCCGGGACAGGGGGCCAGCCCCAGCATTTT. Encoded protein: CASSAGTGGQPQHF. Based on the CDR3 plus reference TRBV7-8 and TRBJ1-5, the full variable domain is GAGVSQSPRYKVAKRGQDVALRCDPISGHVSLFWYQQALGQGPEFLTYFQNEAQLDKSGLPSDRFFAERPEGSVSTLKIQRTQQEDSAVYLCASSAGTGGQPQHFGDGTRLSIL.